This TCR beta chain stems from a study of blood T cell repertoires in COVID-19. Whole-study context: T cells, B-cell-depleted T cells, or PBMCs supplied cDNA or gDNA.

Trimming took off 4 bases at V and 2 bases at J, with 16 bases between the two ends. The V gene's germline CDR1 is SEHNR and CDR2 FQNEAQ (reference sequence). The CDR3 covers 16 residues. Authors' methods: Nucleated cell counts were estimated from reference gene primer amplification. Only in-frame clones appear in the TCRdb table, and some are missing; sequencing was by immunoSEQ multiplex PCR. D and trimming come from the DNA, and the V and J calls and clone size come from that table. This table has roughly 260,000 clones, 79% appearing once. Input material: peripheral blood. The source of this sequence is a woman between 35 and 50 years old with active or convalescent COVID-19. The chain has TRBV7-9 and TRBJ2-3, with D maybe TRBD1 (6 bases). The CDR3 DNA reads TGTGCCAGCAGCTACGGACAGCCCTTTTACACAGATACGCAGTATTTT. Translating gives CASSYGQPFYTDTQYF.